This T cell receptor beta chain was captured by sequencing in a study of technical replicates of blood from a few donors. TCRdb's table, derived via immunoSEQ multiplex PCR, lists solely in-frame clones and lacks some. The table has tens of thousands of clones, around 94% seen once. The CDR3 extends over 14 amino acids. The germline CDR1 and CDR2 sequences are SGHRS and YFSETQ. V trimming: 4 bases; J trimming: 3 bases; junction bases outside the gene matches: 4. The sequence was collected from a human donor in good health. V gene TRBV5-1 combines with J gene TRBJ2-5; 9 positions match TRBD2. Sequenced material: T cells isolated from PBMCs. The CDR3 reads CASSKGTSKETQYF. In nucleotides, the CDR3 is TGCGCCAGCAGCAAAGGGACTAGCAAAGAGACCCAGTACTTC.